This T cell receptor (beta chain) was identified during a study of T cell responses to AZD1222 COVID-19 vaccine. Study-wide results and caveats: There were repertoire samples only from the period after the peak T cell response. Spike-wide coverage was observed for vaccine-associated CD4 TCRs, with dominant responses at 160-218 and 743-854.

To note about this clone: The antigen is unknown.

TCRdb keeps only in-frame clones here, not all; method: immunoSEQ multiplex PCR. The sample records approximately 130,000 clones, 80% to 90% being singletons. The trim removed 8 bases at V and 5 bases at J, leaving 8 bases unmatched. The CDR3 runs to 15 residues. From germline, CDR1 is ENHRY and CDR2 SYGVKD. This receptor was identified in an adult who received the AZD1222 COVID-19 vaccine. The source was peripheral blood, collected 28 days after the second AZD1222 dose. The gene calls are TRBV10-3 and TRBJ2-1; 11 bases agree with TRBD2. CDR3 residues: CAIRDVTSGDNEQFF. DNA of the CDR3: TGTGCCATCCGGGACGTGACTAGCGGGGACAATGAGCAGTTCTTC.